The 18 T cell receptor beta chains below all came from one sample that was sequenced in a study of CD8 T cells in Susac syndrome. With random hexamers, about 0.5 to 1 ug RNA was reverse transcribed. MiXCR was run by TCRdb on the immunoSEQ multiplex PCR reads, yielding one entry per CDR3 protein. The sample carries 200,000 to 250,000 distinct CDR3 sequences, roughly 95% recorded once. The source material was CD4+ T cells from PBMCs. The receptors shown here come from a human donor with multiple sclerosis.

The J gene is TRBJ1-2, the V gene TRBV29-1; perhaps TRBD1 as D (5 bases). The CDR3 is made up of 18 amino acids. From germline, CDR1 is SQVTM and CDR2 ANQGSEA. Trimming removed 4 bases from V and 6 bases from J, with 30 bases in between. CDR3 nucleotides: TGCAGCGTTGCTCCTGGTGCCTGGAACAGCCTTGGAGGGGATGGCTACACCTTC. This encodes CSVAPGAWNSLGGDGYTF.

J is TRBJ2-7 and V is TRBV5-6; 7 positions match TRBD1. Germline V gives CDR1 SGHDT, CDR2 YYEEEE. V shed 6 bases, J shed 0 bases, and the junction held 6 bases outside the gene matches. This CDR3 has 14 amino acids. This CDR3 is CASIRTGSSYEQYF. Here the CDR3 DNA reads TGTGCCAGCATAAGGACAGGAAGCTCCTACGAGCAGTACTTC.

The chain recombines TRBV3-1 with TRBJ2-1; D not resolved. With 0 bases removed from V and 3 bases from J, the gap between germline ends came to 6 bases. Germline lookup yields CDR1 LGHDT and CDR2 YNNKEL (reference sequence). This CDR3 comprises 14 residues. CDR3 protein: CASSQEPLYNEQFF. CDR3 nucleotide sequence: TGTGCCAGCAGCCAAGAGCCCCTCTACAATGAGCAGTTCTTC.

The gene calls are TRBV5-5 and TRBJ1-2, with TRBD1 matching 10 bases. The J segment lost 4 bases and the V segment lost 2 bases, leaving 5 bases of the junction unmatched. This CDR3 comprises 15 residues. The V gene's germline CDR1 is SGHKS and CDR2 YYEKEE (reference sequence). CDR3 residues: CASSLGTGAGYGYTF. The CDR3 DNA reads as TGTGCCAGCAGCTTAGGGACAGGGGCGGGCTATGGCTACACCTTC.

In regard to this clonotype: The junction departs from the called germline gene at one end, perhaps through a read error. V gene TRBV27 combines with J gene TRBJ1-1; tentative D call: TRBD1 (5 bases). In germline, CDR1 is MNHEY, CDR2 SMNVEV (reference sequence). The CDR3 loop spans 16 amino acids. CDR3 DNA sequence: TGTGCCAGCAGTGGGGACGGGGGGACCGTGAACACTGAAGTTTTCTTT. Translated: CASSGDGGTVNTEVFF.

The chain is built from TRBV24-1 and TRBJ2-3, with D possibly TRBD2 on 5 matching bases. Trimming took 3 bases from V and 2 from J, leaving 8 bases between them. The CDR3 consists of 14 residues. Germline CDR1 KGHDR, CDR2 SFDVKD. The CDR3 region has the DNA TGTGCCACCAGTGATGAAGCGGTCACAGATACGCAGTATTTT. Protein product: CATSDEAVTDTQYF.

V gene TRBV19 combines with J gene TRBJ1-1, with TRBD1 matching 8 bases. There are 12 residues in the CDR3. CDR1 LNHDA and CDR2 SQIVND come from the germline V gene (reference sequence). Losses at the gene ends were 7 bases for V and 6 bases for J; bases not matched to a gene: 4. CDR3 bases: TGTGCCAGTAACTTACAGGGGGCTGAAGCTTTCTTT. Translating it yields CASNLQGAEAFF.

This chain connects TRBV6-1 to TRBJ1-6; TRBD1 agrees at 10 bases. The CDR3 runs 16 residues. J lost 6 bases, V lost 6 bases, and 8 bases had no gene match. CDR1 is MNHNS and CDR2 is SASEGT in the germline V gene. The CDR3 sequence: CASSPGTGAGNSPLHF. In nucleotides, the CDR3 is TGTGCCAGCAGCCCCGGGACAGGGGCGGGTAATTCACCCCTCCACTTT.

The chain uses TRBV6-5 and TRBJ2-3; perhaps D is TRBD1 or TRBD2 (6 bases each). This CDR3 contains 15 residues. Germline CDR1 is MNHEY and CDR2 is SVGAGI. Between the trimmed V and J ends, which lost 1 base and 1 base, there was a span of 9 bases. The CDR3 region is CASSYLRGGTDTQYF. CDR3 DNA sequence: TGTGCCAGCAGTTACTTAAGGGGGGGCACAGATACGCAGTATTTT.

The CDR3 DNA is TGTGCCAGCAGACTCCAGGGGGGAAGAAATGAAAAACTGTTTTTT. It encodes CASRLQGGRNEKLFF. This chain links TRBV12-3 or TRBV12-4 with TRBJ1-4, with 7 bases fitting TRBD1. The trim removed 6 bases at V and 5 bases at J, leaving 9 bases unmatched. CDR3 length equals 15 residues.

V usage is TRBV5-1 and J usage is TRBJ2-7; D gene uncertain. Germline values: CDR1 SGHRS, CDR2 YFSETQ. The CDR3 loop spans 13 amino acids. The V end was cut by 6 bases, the J end by 3 bases, with 13 bases between. The CDR3 spells CASNVGTNYEQYF. The CDR3 DNA follows: TGCGCCAGCAATGTGGGCACGAACTACGAGCAGTACTTC.

The CDR3, as DNA: TGTGCCAGCTTGCCCTTGGAGACAGGGAGGACCAATGAGCAGTTCTTC. This gives the protein CASLPLETGRTNEQFF. J is TRBJ2-1 and V is TRBV6-6, with a weak D call TRBD1 (7 bases). Germline CDR1 reads MNHNY; CDR2 reads SVGAGI (reference sequence). CDR3 length: 16 amino acids. Trimming left V 8 bases short and J 6 bases short, with 23 bases between.

The chain couples TRBV5-1 to TRBJ2-1; perhaps TRBD1 as D (5 bases). The CDR3 has 13 amino acids. The germline CDR1 and CDR2 sequences are SGHRS and YFSETQ. Trimming shortened V by 1 base and J by 9 bases, and 11 bases separated the two germline ends. CDR3 bases: TGCGCCAGCAGCTTGAAGGACAACGGTGAGCAGTTCTTC. This encodes CASSLKDNGEQFF. Filled out from reference TRBV5-1 and TRBJ2-1, the complete variable domain reads KAGVTQTPRYLIKTRGQQVTLSCSPISGHRSVSWYQQTPGQGLQFLFEYFSETQRNKGNFPGRFSGRQFSNSRSEMNVSTLELGDSALYLCASSLKDNGEQFFGPGTRLTVL.

J is TRBJ2-2 and V is TRBV5-1; tentative D call: TRBD1 (5 bases). The CDR3 runs to 18 residues. Per germline, CDR1 SGHRS and CDR2 YFSETQ. The ends were cut back, 1 base at V and 6 bases at J, with 22 bases in the middle. Here the CDR3 reads CASSLKSLVQGLSGELFF. DNA of the CDR3: TGCGCCAGCAGCTTGAAGTCTCTGGTCCAGGGTCTGTCCGGGGAGCTGTTTTTT.

The chain has TRBV4-1 and TRBJ2-3, with 11 bases identical to TRBD1. CDR1 and CDR2 from the germline V gene are MGHRA and YSYEKL. The CDR3 has 18 residues. Losses at the gene ends were 4 bases for V and 0 bases for J; bases not matched to a gene: 9. In nucleotides, the CDR3 is TGCGCCAGCAGCCCCCAGGGGACAGGGGGTTTAAGCACAGATACGCAGTATTTT. It yields the protein CASSPQGTGGLSTDTQYF.

The J gene is TRBJ2-7, the V gene TRBV20-1; possibly TRBD2 for D (7 bases). The CDR3 contains 16 residues. The V end was cut by 0 bases, the J end by 3 bases, with 18 bases between. CDR1 is DFQATT and CDR2 is SNEGSKA in the germline V gene (reference sequence). CDR3 sequence reads: CSARDRVRGPNYEQYF. The DNA of the CDR3 is TGCAGTGCTAGAGATCGGGTGCGGGGGCCTAACTACGAGCAGTACTTC.

This chain uses TRBV5-1 with TRBJ2-1, with D perhaps matching TRBD2 (6 bases). The CDR3 is 16 amino acids. Germline V gene data show CDR1 as SGHRS and CDR2 as YFSETQ. V lost 4 bases and J lost 2, with 16 bases in between. The CDR3 coding sequence is TGCGCCAGCAGCGCCCTCACCGGGACTCCCTACAATGAGCAGTTCTTC. It is translated as CASSALTGTPYNEQFF.

This rearrangement joins TRBV3-1 to TRBJ2-7; D remains unclear. The CDR3 is made up of 15 amino acids. V dropped 0 bases and J dropped 1 base, with 10 bases sitting between them. Looked up from germline, CDR1 is LGHDT and CDR2 is YNNKEL (reference sequence). This chain's CDR3 is CASSQDLGSSYEQYF. The CDR3 bases are TGTGCCAGCAGCCAAGATTTGGGGTCGTCCTACGAGCAGTACTTC.